These 16 T cell receptor beta chains were all obtained from the same sample, sequenced in a study of CD8 T cells in Susac syndrome. Random-hexamer reverse transcription was applied to roughly 0.45 to 1 ug RNA. TCRdb re-called the immunoSEQ multiplex PCR reads with MiXCR, one entry per CDR3 protein. Altogether approximately 160,000 distinct CDR3 sequences are present, roughly 95% being singletons, with the ten largest covering about 0.089%. The sequenced sample was CD4+ T cells from PBMCs. The receptors here all came from a human donor with multiple sclerosis.

This chain connects TRBV6-2 or TRBV6-3 to TRBJ1-2; D gene uncertain. This CDR3 has 12 residues. Trimming took 0 bases from V and 8 from J, leaving 7 bases between them. Germline V gene lookup returns CDR1 MNHEY and CDR2 SVGEGT. Here the CDR3 reads CASSYSLGGYTF. The CDR3 region has the DNA TGTGCCAGCAGTTACTCGTTGGGAGGCTACACCTTC.

This clonotype was picked up one time. This rearrangement joins TRBV6-5 to TRBJ2-1; D is uncertain. The V gene's germline CDR1 is MNHEY and CDR2 SVGAGI. CDR3 length: 12 residues. The ends were cut back, 2 bases at V and 8 bases at J, with 7 bases in the middle. The CDR3 protein is CASSYNYYEQFF. The CDR3 DNA sequence: TGTGCCAGCAGTTACAACTATTATGAGCAGTTCTTC.

In DNA form, the CDR3 reads TGTGCCAGCTCACCAGTATGGGGTATGGACACAGATACGCAGTATTTT. It yields the protein CASSPVWGMDTDTQYF. The rearrangement uses TRBV18 and TRBJ2-3, with D unresolved. V was cut by 2 bases and J by 2 bases, with 14 bases left in between. The CDR3 loop spans 16 amino acids. The V gene's germline CDR1 is KGHSH and CDR2 LQKENI.

The V call is TRBV18, the J call TRBJ1-2; D might be TRBD1 (6 bases). The V gene's germline CDR1 is KGHSH and CDR2 LQKENI. The CDR3 runs to 15 residues. Trimming left V 1 base short and J 9 bases short, with 18 bases between. Here the CDR3 DNA reads TGTGCCAGCTCACCACGTCAACAGGGCAGTCGAAGCTACACCTTC. Protein: CASSPRQQGSRSYTF.

The V and J genes are TRBV15 and TRBJ2-2; 8 bases line up with TRBD1. The V and J ends lost 6 bases and 3 bases, in that order; junction bases with no gene match: 6. This CDR3 is 15 amino acids long. Germline lookup yields CDR1 LNHNV and CDR2 YYDKDF (reference sequence). The CDR3 coding sequence is TGTGCCACCAGTCCCAACAGGGGGGACACCGGGGAGCTGTTTTTT. Its protein product is CATSPNRGDTGELFF.

The chain recombines TRBV15 with TRBJ1-6, with a possible D match to TRBD1 (6 bases). Trimming cost V 8 bases and J 7 bases, with 15 bases left between them. The germline V gene has CDR1 LNHNV and CDR2 YYDKDF (reference sequence). This CDR3 is built from 14 residues. The CDR3 DNA reads TGTGCCACCGGCCCTAACAGGGAGAATTCACCCCTCCACTTT. This gives the protein CATGPNRENSPLHF.

The chain has TRBV5-4 and TRBJ1-5; D not certain. This CDR3 contains 13 residues. Germline V lookup: CDR1 SGHNT, CDR2 YYREEE (reference sequence). V shed 3 bases and J shed 5 bases, with 9 bases lying between them. The CDR3 region is CASSSGRDQPQHF. DNA of the CDR3: TGTGCCAGCAGCTCCGGACGAGATCAGCCCCAGCATTTT.

The chain uses TRBV30 and TRBJ2-1, with 9 bases fitting TRBD2. With V trimmed by 2 bases and J by 13 bases, 3 bases remained unmatched. The CDR3 is 11 residues long. The V gene's germline CDR1 is GTSNPN and CDR2 SVGIG (reference sequence). CDR3 loop: CAWSPREGQFF. CDR3 DNA: TGTGCCTGGAGTCCGCGGGAGGGCCAGTTCTTC.

This chain connects TRBV7-9 to TRBJ1-1, with D possibly being TRBD1 (5 bases). CDR1 is SEHNR, CDR2 FQNEAQ, per germline (reference sequence). Between the trimmed V and J ends, which lost 11 bases and 4 bases, there was a span of 17 bases. The CDR3 runs to 13 residues. The CDR3 bases are TGTGCCGCCGCGGGGCCGGGGGGCACTGAAGCTTTCTTT. Translating it yields CAAAGPGGTEAFF.

The CDR3 nucleotides read TGTGCCAGCAGTCTACAGGAAAAGGAATACTTC. It translates to CASSLQEKEYF. V is TRBV6-1 and J is TRBJ2-4; possible D gene TRBD1, 5 bases. CDR3 size: 11 residues. Trimming stripped 5 bases from V and 16 bases from J, with 15 bases between. Germline CDR1 reads MNHNS; CDR2 reads SASEGT.

The chain carries TRBV2 and TRBJ2-2; the match to TRBD2 covers 9 bases. The CDR3 consists of 15 residues. Trimming at V came to 7 bases and at J to 4 bases, leaving 7 bases not matched to a gene. CDR1 SNHLY and CDR2 FYNNEI come from the germline V gene. The CDR3 nucleotides read TGTGCCAGCAAAACCGGAGCGGGGGGCACCGGGGAGCTGTTTTTT. Amino acid sequence: CASKTGAGGTGELFF.

The V gene is TRBV5-1, the J gene TRBJ2-5; maybe TRBD2 (6 bases). CDR1 and CDR2 from the germline V gene are SGHRS and YFSETQ. This CDR3 comprises 15 residues. Trimming removed 7 bases at V and 4 bases at J, with 20 bases between. The DNA for the CDR3 is TGCGCCAGCGGAGACCCGGTCTTGGGGGGAGAGACCCAGTACTTC. It specifies CASGDPVLGGETQYF.

This sequence joins TRBV18 and TRBJ2-1; D unclear. V was pared by 0 bases and J by 4 bases, with 7 bases between. The CDR3 runs 14 residues. Germline CDR1 KGHSH, CDR2 LQKENI. The CDR3 nucleotides are TGTGCCAGCTCACCACCGTCACAGTACAATGAGCAGTTCTTC. Translated, it gives CASSPPSQYNEQFF.

This clonotype was detected a few times. V gene TRBV6-6 combines with J gene TRBJ2-1; the D is unclear. The CDR3 runs to 11 residues. V was clipped by 2 bases and J by 8 bases, with 4 bases between them. Germline V gene data show CDR1 as MNHNY and CDR2 as SVGAGI (reference sequence). The CDR3 protein is CASSYTHEQFF. CDR3 nucleotide sequence: TGTGCCAGCAGTTACACTCATGAGCAGTTCTTC.

This sequence joins TRBV24-1 and TRBJ1-3; unclear D gene. V shed 10 bases and J shed 0 bases, with 9 bases lying between them. The CDR3 has 13 residues. CDR1 KGHDR and CDR2 SFDVKD come from the germline V gene. The CDR3 sequence is CATTKDSGNTIYF. CDR3 DNA sequence: TGTGCCACTACTAAGGACTCTGGAAACACCATATATTTT.

The J gene is TRBJ2-1, the V gene TRBV6-5, with D tentatively TRBD1 (6 bases). V was pared by 2 bases and J by 2 bases, with 10 bases between. Germline V gene data show CDR1 as MNHEY and CDR2 as SVGAGI. The CDR3 has 15 residues. The CDR3 DNA sequence: TGTGCCAGCAGTTACAACAGGGCGGCCTACAATGAGCAGTTCTTC. This encodes CASSYNRAAYNEQFF.